This TCR beta chain was documented in a study of blood T cell repertoires in COVID-19. Authors' data handling: How many nucleated cells were present was estimated from reference gene primer amplification. The method was immunoSEQ multiplex PCR; TCRdb's version includes in-frame clones alone and lacks a portion of them. V and J calls and clone size follow that table, whereas D and trimming were derived from the DNA. The sample has over 150,000 clones; approximately 83% are singletons. Deletions cut 3 bases from V and 7 bases from J, with 7 bases between. Germline V gene lookup returns CDR1 KGHSH and CDR2 LQKENI. This CDR3 region has 12 residues.

The sequencing sample was made of peripheral blood. The chain couples TRBV18 to TRBJ2-1, with D unresolved. The TCR originated in a woman aged 60-70 years with acute or convalescent COVID-19. The DNA of the CDR3 is TGTGCCAGCTCACCTTGGGCGAATGAGCAGTTCTTC. Translated, it gives CASSPWANEQFF.